The source of this T cell receptor beta chain is a study of tumor-infiltrating lymphocytes in primary liver carcinoma. The study, taken as a whole, reports: About 7.5-25% of top clones, no more, were shared by all five regions. It was tumor-adjacent and tumor-blood pairs that overlapped less than tumor region pairs did.

The input was around 500 ng total RNA; TCR beta cDNA was made from it with a constant-region primer. The TCR beta library was amplified through three nested multiplex PCR rounds in a modified ARM-PCR procedure. TRBV1-TRBV30 forward primers paired with a C-beta reverse primer were used in the first two PCR rounds, which ran roughly 9 cycles each. From the multiplex PCR reads, TCRdb called clonotypes with MiXCR, one entry per CDR3 protein. Of some 64,000 distinct CDR3 sequences listed, around 64% were seen once; the top ten hold around 38%. From around 18-30 mg of unsorted bulk tissue, DNA and RNA were co-extracted together. Over 80% viable tumor cells were present in every tumor sample. As for this clonotype: Antigen unknown. Germline is not matched at one junction end, which may reflect a read error.

The CDR3 length is 15 residues. Germline CDR1 reads MNHEY; CDR2 reads SVGAGI. V gene TRBV6-5 combines with J gene TRBJ1-1; maybe TRBD1 (6 bases). The source is a man aged 35 to 55 with primary liver carcinoma and hepatitis B virus infection. The sample comprised liver tumor tissue from sampling region 4. Sample subset: tumor region T4, right-lateral pole. CDR3 amino acids: CVSGYIGGVNTEAFF. CDR3 in DNA: TGTGTCAGCGGTTACATCGGGGGCGTGAATACTGAAGCTTTCTTT.